The 3 T cell receptor beta chains presented below share a single source sample, sequenced in a study of radiotherapy plus CTLA-4 blockade in lung cancer. Profiled with immunoSEQ multiplex PCR; TCRdb holds only in-frame clones, not every one. The profile covers approximately 76,000 clones, with around 79% appearing a single time and 3% to 5% taken by the ten largest. The specimen was peripheral blood, collected from a patient treated with radiotherapy plus ipilimumab. The receptors were gathered from a human donor with non-small cell lung cancer who had a partial response to radiotherapy plus ipilimumab. Some clones in this sample may be carry-over from other donors' samples.

The chain links TRBV4-1 to TRBJ2-7, with D tentatively TRBD1 (5 bases). Trimming shortened V by 0 bases and J by 6 bases, and 9 bases separated the two germline ends. The CDR3 has 13 amino acids. Germline V gene sequence: CDR1 MGHRA, CDR2 YSYEKL. The CDR3 nucleotides are TGCGCCAGCAGCCAAGACAGGGTAGGCGAGCAGTACTTC. Protein: CASSQDRVGEQYF.

The V call is TRBV11-3, the J call TRBJ2-1; the match to TRBD1 covers 8 bases. The CDR3 consists of 18 residues. CDR1 and CDR2 from the germline V gene are SGHNT and YENEEA. V was pared by 1 base and J by 6 bases, with 14 bases of the junction left unmatched. Written as DNA, the CDR3 is TGTGCCAGCAGCTTAGTTACAGGGGGGCTCCCCCTTACCAATGAGCAGTTCTTC. Amino acids: CASSLVTGGLPLTNEQFF.

The genes are TRBV18 and TRBJ2-4; 10 bases are shared with TRBD2. Germline V CDR1 and CDR2: KGHSH, LQKENI. J was trimmed by 2 bases and V by 3 bases; bases with no gene match: 7. The CDR3 consists of 17 residues. CDR3 DNA sequence: TGTGCCAGCTCACCTATCACTAGCGGGGTTTCCAAAAACATTCAGTACTTC. Translating it yields CASSPITSGVSKNIQYF.